This T cell receptor (beta chain) was recorded in a study of CD8 T cells in ankylosing spondylitis. Notes on the study in general: A TCR beta motif of fewer than 10 highly homologous variants seemed to mark ankylosing spondylitis blood. Reportedly, disease-linked clones are significantly enriched in ankylosing spondylitis patients' matched synovial fluid. A CD8+ phenotype characterized the disease-linked clones, which were relatively rare in peripheral blood.

This clonotype has ten or more counts. Its specificity is not known. In making TCR beta libraries, quantitative 5'-RACE with molecular barcodes was used. TCRdb fed the 5' RACE reads into MiXCR, producing one record per CDR3 protein. The sample has more than 500,000 distinct CDR3 sequences, less than 6% seen once. The CDR3 has 15 amino acids. Germline V CDR1 and CDR2: SEHNR, FQNEAQ (reference sequence). V gave up 2 bases and J gave up 3 bases; unmatched junction bases: 3. This clonotype originated in a male donor with ankylosing spondylitis. The sequencing sample was made of blood, either unsorted or a sorted T cell fraction (not recorded which). The chain employs TRBV7-9 and TRBJ2-7, with 11 nucleotides matching TRBD1. The CDR3 loop reads CASSLSGTGGYEQYF. Written as DNA, the CDR3 is TGTGCCAGCAGCTTATCCGGGACAGGGGGCTACGAGCAGTACTTC.